Listed below are T cell receptor beta chains from one sample, sequenced in a study of blood T cell repertoires in COVID-19. This table comes from immunoSEQ multiplex PCR, and its TCRdb copy is limited to in-frame clones, with some not included. The table shows around 30,000 clones, with around 90% occurring only once. The sequenced sample was peripheral blood. The receptors were sampled from a man between 50 and 59 years old with active or convalescent COVID-19. CDR3s leave out the opening cysteine and the closing phenylalanine or tryptophan. Fields, in order: J gene, clone size, V gene, CDR3 protein. For some rows the clone size is stated as once, few or many, or as a class when expanded; others skip it.

j_gene: TRBJ2-3
abundance: -
v_gene: TRBV11-2
CDR3aa: ASSHPQSYTDTQY

j_gene: TRBJ1-1
abundance: -
v_gene: TRBV6-2/TRBV6-3
CDR3aa: ASSRTGLAEAF

j_gene: TRBJ2-1
abundance: -
v_gene: TRBV6-5
CDR3aa: ASSARGWVNEQF

j_gene: TRBJ2-7
abundance: -
v_gene: TRBV6-2/TRBV6-3
CDR3aa: ASSSTGGSSGTYEQY

j_gene: TRBJ2-7
abundance: -
v_gene: TRBV18
CDR3aa: ASSPQGLAIYEQY

j_gene: TRBJ2-3
abundance: once
v_gene: TRBV11-2
CDR3aa: ASSTTGALSDTQY

j_gene: TRBJ2-3
abundance: -
v_gene: TRBV7-6
CDR3aa: ASSLFPESTDTQY

j_gene: TRBJ2-5
abundance: -
v_gene: TRBV27
CDR3aa: ASSPRRDQETQY

j_gene: TRBJ2-7
abundance: -
v_gene: TRBV7-8
CDR3aa: ASSYRQGPYEQY

j_gene: TRBJ2-1
abundance: -
v_gene: TRBV4-2
CDR3aa: ASSQVASGYNEQF

j_gene: TRBJ1-1
abundance: -
v_gene: TRBV28
CDR3aa: ASSFAWGLEAF

j_gene: TRBJ2-2
abundance: -
v_gene: TRBV3-1/TRBV3-2
CDR3aa: ASSQELGANGELF

j_gene: TRBJ2-7
abundance: -
v_gene: TRBV10-3
CDR3aa: AISDGTGEAYEQY

j_gene: TRBJ2-3
abundance: -
v_gene: TRBV7-8
CDR3aa: ASSPVQVYSTDTQY

j_gene: TRBJ1-3
abundance: -
v_gene: TRBV2
CDR3aa: ASSSGVGNTIY

j_gene: TRBJ2-7
abundance: -
v_gene: TRBV7-2
CDR3aa: ASSLPGSYEQY

j_gene: TRBJ2-7
abundance: -
v_gene: TRBV3-1/TRBV3-2
CDR3aa: ASSQDASWAGGLYEQY

j_gene: TRBJ1-4
abundance: -
v_gene: TRBV20-1
CDR3aa: SASGLNEKLF

j_gene: TRBJ2-7
abundance: -
v_gene: TRBV11-1
CDR3aa: ASSLRGNYYEQY

j_gene: TRBJ1-6
abundance: -
v_gene: TRBV6-5
CDR3aa: ASSYTQVYNSPLH

j_gene: TRBJ2-1
abundance: -
v_gene: TRBV28
CDR3aa: ASQTSGRHNEQF

j_gene: TRBJ2-7
abundance: -
v_gene: TRBV7-8
CDR3aa: ASSLAQSGEQY

j_gene: TRBJ2-7
abundance: -
v_gene: TRBV28
CDR3aa: ASRYKEVGESYEQY

j_gene: TRBJ1-2
abundance: -
v_gene: TRBV7-2
CDR3aa: ASSVQGQLYGYT

j_gene: TRBJ1-4
abundance: -
v_gene: TRBV4-3
CDR3aa: ASSQDWAHRGQFGEKLF

j_gene: TRBJ1-2
abundance: -
v_gene: TRBV30
CDR3aa: AWSVRWILGSGYT

j_gene: TRBJ1-4
abundance: -
v_gene: TRBV5-1
CDR3aa: ASSLVAGQGTATNEKLF

j_gene: TRBJ2-4
abundance: few
v_gene: TRBV6-5
CDR3aa: ASSYASPLDIQY

j_gene: TRBJ2-5
abundance: -
v_gene: TRBV2
CDR3aa: ASRQGWETQY

j_gene: TRBJ2-2
abundance: -
v_gene: TRBV18
CDR3aa: ASSPRGNTGELF

j_gene: TRBJ2-1
abundance: -
v_gene: TRBV7-2
CDR3aa: ASSSGEGSYNEQF

j_gene: TRBJ1-2
abundance: -
v_gene: TRBV10-3
CDR3aa: AISRDRGLYGYT

j_gene: TRBJ2-3
abundance: -
v_gene: TRBV5-1
CDR3aa: ASSLGTSGRTSTDTQY

j_gene: TRBJ1-1
abundance: -
v_gene: TRBV18
CDR3aa: ASSPAVPGQGEAF

j_gene: TRBJ2-7
abundance: -
v_gene: TRBV19
CDR3aa: AGRGGPGLVP

j_gene: TRBJ2-5
abundance: -
v_gene: TRBV19
CDR3aa: ASSIGLSGRAFQETQY

j_gene: TRBJ2-1
abundance: -
v_gene: TRBV21-1
CDR3aa: ASSKGAAGTPLRGHEQF

j_gene: TRBJ1-2
abundance: -
v_gene: TRBV6-5
CDR3aa: ASSYRDRGAGYT

j_gene: TRBJ2-1
abundance: -
v_gene: TRBV11-2
CDR3aa: ASSQYRAQGNYEQF

j_gene: TRBJ2-3
abundance: -
v_gene: TRBV7-7
CDR3aa: ASSLELTDTQY

j_gene: TRBJ2-2
abundance: -
v_gene: TRBV7-9
CDR3aa: ATGTSGRRNTGELF

j_gene: TRBJ1-3
abundance: -
v_gene: TRBV5-5
CDR3aa: ASSFQVQENTIY

j_gene: TRBJ2-5
abundance: -
v_gene: TRBV5-1
CDR3aa: ASTPGDGRAGGMETQY

j_gene: TRBJ2-5
abundance: once
v_gene: TRBV11-2
CDR3aa: ASSLVGAPQETQY

j_gene: TRBJ2-1
abundance: -
v_gene: TRBV7-9
CDR3aa: ASSLQGDEQF

j_gene: TRBJ2-7
abundance: -
v_gene: TRBV5-1
CDR3aa: ASVLEAGSYEQY

j_gene: TRBJ1-3
abundance: few
v_gene: TRBV28
CDR3aa: ASSTDRLSGNTIY

j_gene: TRBJ2-3
abundance: -
v_gene: TRBV19
CDR3aa: ASRSTDTQY